These T cell receptor beta chains were read from a single sample in a study of cytomegalovirus exposure and HLA in healthy donors. TCRdb's copy holds only in-frame clones and misses some; the assay was immunoSEQ multiplex PCR. This repertoire includes 80,000 to 100,000 clones. Specimen: PBMCs. The receptors come from a man between 45 and 60 years old in good health and CMV-seronegative. Both conserved end residues are part of each CDR3. D genes are given only for firm matches.

j_call v_call d_call cdr3_nt cdr3_aa
TRBJ2-7 TRBV4-2 TRBD2 TGTGCCAGCAGCCAAGATGCCCCGGGGGGTCCCGAGCAGTACTTC CASSQDAPGGPEQYF
TRBJ2-5 TRBV30 NA TGTGCCTGGAGTCCCGTCGGTCTTCGCCGGGAGACCCAGTACTTC CAWSPVGLRRETQYF
TRBJ2-6 TRBV30 NA TGTGCCTGGAGTGTACGCGGCTCTGGGGCCAACGTCCTGACTTTC CAWSVRGSGANVLTF
TRBJ1-5 TRBV7-2 NA TGTGCCAGCAGGCGGACAGAACTTAGCAATCAGCCCCAGCATTTT CASRRTELSNQPQHF
TRBJ2-7 TRBV10-3 TRBD1 TGTGCCGTCGGAGACGCGGACAGGGGCTACGAGCAGTACTTC CAVGDADRGYEQYF
TRBJ2-7 TRBV5-1 TRBD2 TGCGCCAGCAGCTTGGAAGGGCGGGGGGGGTCCTACGAGCAGTACTTC CASSLEGRGGSYEQYF
TRBJ2-1 TRBV5-1 NA TGCGCCAGCAGCTTGGCACTAGCATCCTACAATGAGCAGTTCTTC CASSLALASYNEQFF
TRBJ2-5 TRBV7-8 TRBD2 TGTGCCAGCAGCCCCCGGGGGGTCCAGGAGACCCAGTACTTC CASSPRGVQETQYF
TRBJ2-7 TRBV11-1 TRBD1 TGTGCCAGCAGCTTACGGGACAGGAGCTACGAGCAGTACTTC CASSLRDRSYEQYF
TRBJ1-6 TRBV28 NA TGTGCCAATGCAGGGGCTCTTAAGAATTCACCCCTCCACTTT CANAGALKNSPLHF
TRBJ1-5 TRBV19 NA TGTGCCAGTAGTGCCGGACTTTCTCAGCCCCAGCATTTT CASSAGLSQPQHF
TRBJ1-2 TRBV28 TRBD1 TGTGCCAGCAGTTCACCGGGACAGGGAAGAGTGGATGGCTACACCTTC CASSSPGQGRVDGYTF
TRBJ2-2 TRBV5-1 NA TGCGCCAGCAGCCCGGGCGGGGGCGCGAGTACCGGGGAGCTGTTTTTT CASSPGGGASTGELFF
TRBJ1-1 TRBV7-2 NA TGTGCCAGCAGCTTATCCAGGGAGAACACTGAAGCTTTCTTT CASSLSRENTEAFF
TRBJ2-3 TRBV18 NA TGTGCCAGCTCATGGAACTCCGGGACATCCGCAGATACGCAGTATTTT CASSWNSGTSADTQYF
TRBJ1-5 TRBV5-4 NA TGTGCCAGCAGCTTTCAGGGGAATCAGCCCCAGCATTTT CASSFQGNQPQHF
TRBJ2-1 TRBV15 TRBD1 TGTGCCACCTACGGGACAGACAGTTCCTACAATGAGCAGTTCTTC CATYGTDSSYNEQFF
TRBJ2-7 TRBV11-3 NA TGTGCCAGCAGCTTAAGCGGAGGGCACGAGCAGTACTTC CASSLSGGHEQYF
TRBJ1-5 TRBV4-1 NA TGCGCCAGCAGCCAAGATGGGGGACACAATCAGCCCCAGCATTTT CASSQDGGHNQPQHF
TRBJ2-3 TRBV18 TRBD2 TGTGCCAGCTCTCAACTAGCGACAGATACGCAGTATTTT CASSQLATDTQYF
TRBJ2-2 TRBV6-6 NA TGTGCCAGCAGCACCGGGACTCTTTTGGACACCGGGGAGCTGTTTTTT CASSTGTLLDTGELFF
TRBJ2-5 TRBV6-5 NA TGTGCCAGCAGTTACTCGTCTGGGGCAGAGACCCAGTACTTC CASSYSSGAETQYF
TRBJ2-5 TRBV6-1 TRBD1 TGTGCCAGCAGTTCCTATGGGACAGGGTCGGAGACCCAGTACTTC CASSSYGTGSETQYF
TRBJ1-2 TRBV28 TRBD1 TGTGCCAGCAGTTTCGGGACAGATTACACCTTC CASSFGTDYTF
TRBJ2-7 TRBV5-4 TRBD1 TGTGCCAGCAGCTTCATGGGACAGCTCTACGAGCAGTACTTC CASSFMGQLYEQYF
TRBJ1-6 TRBV14 TRBD1 TGTGCCAGCACGATACCGGCTGGACAGGGGGGATCACCCCTCCACTTT CASTIPAGQGGSPLHF
TRBJ1-1 TRBV5-4 NA TGTGCCAGCATCTCGGGGTCGGTTGGCACTGAAGCTTTCTTT CASISGSVGTEAFF
TRBJ2-2 TRBV27 NA TGTGCCAGCAGTGTCACTAGCTCCGGGGAGCTGTTTTTT CASSVTSSGELFF
TRBJ2-5 TRBV5-1 TRBD1 TGCGCCAGCAGCTTGTCGGACAGGGGGCAAGAGACCCAGTACTTC CASSLSDRGQETQYF
TRBJ1-3 TRBV6-6 NA TGTGCCAGCAGTTACCCGACAGGTGGCTCTGGAAACACCATATATTTT CASSYPTGGSGNTIYF
TRBJ1-1 TRBV5-1 NA TGCGCCAGCAGCCCCCAGGGCGTCCGGGGGGCGCGGTCTGAAGCTTTCTTT CASSPQGVRGARSEAFF
TRBJ2-7 TRBV5-1 TRBD1 TGCGCCAGCAGCCAGGGACAGGACTCCTACGAGCAGTACTTC CASSQGQDSYEQYF
TRBJ2-1 TRBV9 TRBD2 TGTGCCAGCAGCGCAAGCGGGGGCAAATACAATGAGCAGTTCTTC CASSASGGKYNEQFF
TRBJ2-7 TRBV10-2 NA TGCGCCAGCGGGACTTCCTACGAGCAGTACTTC CASGTSYEQYF
TRBJ1-2 TRBV7-9 TRBD1 TGTGCCAGCAGCTTCCCCGGGACAGGGGATGCCTATGGCTACACCTTC CASSFPGTGDAYGYTF
TRBJ1-5 TRBV7-9 TRBD1 TGTGCCAGCAGCCGGGGACAGGGCCCGAATCAGCCCCAGCATTTT CASSRGQGPNQPQHF
TRBJ2-7 TRBV19 NA TGTGCCAGTAGCTATTCGACTGAGATTCTTAACGAGCAGTACTTC CASSYSTEILNEQYF
TRBJ2-7 TRBV4-1 TRBD1 TGCGCCAGCAGCCGTTCGCCGGGACAGGGGGCCTACGAGCAGTACTTC CASSRSPGQGAYEQYF
TRBJ1-4 TRBV6-1 TRBD1 TGTGCCAGCAGTGGTCGGGACAGGGGGCGGCTCGGAGAAAAACTGTTTTTT CASSGRDRGRLGEKLFF
TRBJ1-4 TRBV18 NA TGTGCCAGCTCACCCCCCGCAACTAATGAAAAACTGTTTTTT CASSPPATNEKLFF
TRBJ2-7 TRBV7-8 NA TGTGCCAGCAGCTTAGGTGGGGGGGCTGGCGAGCAGTACTTC CASSLGGGAGEQYF
TRBJ2-7 TRBV6-5 TRBD1 TGTGCCAGCAGTCTAGGGGGCTGGAGATACGAGCAGTACTTC CASSLGGWRYEQYF
TRBJ2-1 TRBV5-6 TRBD1 TGTGCCAGCAGCTTTCTGGACAGGGTCAGCAATGAGCAGTTCTTC CASSFLDRVSNEQFF
TRBJ2-7 TRBV4-1 TRBD1 TGCGCCAGCAGCCAATCCGGACAGGGGGCTGGAGAGCAGTACTTC CASSQSGQGAGEQYF
TRBJ1-2 TRBV5-1 NA TGCGCCAGCAGCCCGGCGGGGACGGACGTCTATGGCTACACCTTC CASSPAGTDVYGYTF
TRBJ1-4 TRBV6-5 NA TGTGCCAGCAGCGAGAATGAAAAACTGTTTTTT CASSENEKLFF